The 9 T cell receptor beta chains below all came from one sample that was sequenced in a study of CD8 T cells in Susac syndrome. RNA totalling about 0.5 to 1 ug underwent reverse transcription with random hexamers. In TCRdb, the immunoSEQ multiplex PCR reads were re-called with MiXCR into one record per CDR3 protein. The sample holds 200,000 or so distinct CDR3 sequences, nearly 95% seen once. The sequenced sample was CD4+ T cells from PBMCs. These receptors were taken from a human donor with multiple sclerosis.

The chain couples TRBV7-9 to TRBJ2-1; D is possibly TRBD1 (6 bases). Germline values: CDR1 SEHNR, CDR2 FQNEAQ (reference sequence). This CDR3 contains 14 residues. V lost 2 bases, J lost 9 bases, and 14 bases lay in between. The CDR3 sequence: CASSLKGDIGEQFF. The CDR3 DNA follows: TGTGCCAGCAGCTTAAAGGGGGATATTGGTGAGCAGTTCTTC.

The chain couples TRBV2 to TRBJ1-5; D gene uncertain. This CDR3 contains 12 residues. Germline CDR1 SNHLY, CDR2 FYNNEI. V lost 8 bases and J 0 bases, leaving 5 bases between the germline ends. The CDR3 region has the DNA TGTGCCAGCCGTTCTAGCAATCAGCCCCAGCATTTT. Translation gives CASRSSNQPQHF.

This chain connects TRBV28 to TRBJ2-7; D unresolved. The length of the CDR3 is 12 residues. Trimming shortened V by 2 bases and J by 5 bases, and 7 bases separated the two germline ends. The germline gives CDR1 MDHEN, CDR2 SYDVKM. The DNA for the CDR3 is TGTGCCAGCAGTTTAGGTAGGGACGAGCAGTACTTC. It codes for CASSLGRDEQYF.

V usage is TRBV18 and J usage is TRBJ2-5, with TRBD2 as a possible D gene (6 bases). The CDR3 is 15 amino acids. Germline CDR1 is KGHSH and CDR2 is LQKENI. Trimming left V 3 bases short and J 0 bases short, with 11 bases between. The CDR3 DNA reads TGTGCCAGCTCACCTCGGTTAGCGGACCAAGAGACCCAGTACTTC. Translating gives CASSPRLADQETQYF.

The CDR3 DNA reads TGTGCCAGCAGTGACCCGGGACAGGGGGCTTACAGTGGGGCCAACGTCCTGACTTTC. Translating it yields CASSDPGQGAYSGANVLTF. This sequence joins TRBV12-3 or TRBV12-4 and TRBJ2-6; TRBD1 agrees at 12 bases. V trimming: 5 bases; J trimming: 3 bases; junction bases outside the gene matches: 11. The CDR3 is 19 amino acids.

The gene calls are TRBV24-1 and TRBJ2-7; no clear D. Per germline, CDR1 KGHDR and CDR2 SFDVKD. Trimming cost V 2 bases and J 0 bases, with 13 bases left between them. The CDR3 contains 16 residues. CDR3 loop: CATSDSSDKVSYEQYF. CDR3 in DNA: TGTGCCACCAGTGATTCGTCGGATAAAGTCTCCTACGAGCAGTACTTC.

The chain is built from TRBV5-1 and TRBJ1-5, with D possibly TRBD1 on 6 matching bases. Germline V gives CDR1 SGHRS, CDR2 YFSETQ. The length of the CDR3 is 15 residues. The ends were cut back, 1 base at V and 3 bases at J, with 11 bases in the middle. DNA for the CDR3: TGCGCCAGCAGCTTGTCCGGGGGCCCCAATCAGCCCCAGCATTTT. This encodes CASSLSGGPNQPQHF.

The chain joins TRBV20-1 to TRBJ2-5; 7 positions match TRBD2. The CDR3 runs 14 residues. Per the germline V gene, CDR1 is DFQATT and CDR2 is SNEGSKA (reference sequence). V trimming: 8 bases; J trimming: 4 bases; junction bases outside the gene matches: 13. CDR3 coding DNA: TGCAGTTCTTTGACTAGCAACGAGGGAGAGACCCAGTACTTC. Encoded protein: CSSLTSNEGETQYF.

The gene calls are TRBV5-1 and TRBJ2-3; 8 bases agree with TRBD2. There are 15 residues in the CDR3. Germline lookup yields CDR1 SGHRS and CDR2 YFSETQ. V lost 0 bases to trimming and J lost 3 bases; unmatched junction nucleotides: 3. For the CDR3, the DNA is TGCGCCAGCAGCTTGGAAGCGGGAGTGACAGATACGCAGTATTTT. Residues: CASSLEAGVTDTQYF.